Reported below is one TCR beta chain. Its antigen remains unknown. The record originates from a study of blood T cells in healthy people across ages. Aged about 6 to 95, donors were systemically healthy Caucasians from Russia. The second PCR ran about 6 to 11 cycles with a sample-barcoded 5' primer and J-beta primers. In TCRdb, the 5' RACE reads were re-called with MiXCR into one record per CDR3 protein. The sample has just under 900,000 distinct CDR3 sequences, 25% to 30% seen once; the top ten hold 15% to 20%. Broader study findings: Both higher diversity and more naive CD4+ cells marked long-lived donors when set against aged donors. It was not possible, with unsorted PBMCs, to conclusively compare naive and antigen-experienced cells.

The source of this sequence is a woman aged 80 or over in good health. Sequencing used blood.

CDR3 protein: CASSAAGAANYGYTF. Here the CDR3 DNA reads TGTGCCAGCTCAGCGGCCGGGGCAGCTAACTATGGCTACACCTTC. The V and J genes are TRBV18 and TRBJ1-2; D may be TRBD1 (5 bases). The germline CDR1 and CDR2 sequences are KGHSH and LQKENI. CDR3 size: 15 residues. With 5 bases removed from V and 0 bases from J, the gap between germline ends came to 13 bases.